A selection of T cell receptor beta chains follows, all from one sample in a study of shared clonotypes between healthy human individuals. Sequencing was performed with immunoSEQ multiplex PCR; in TCRdb, only in-frame clones are kept and a portion is missing. The repertoire holds about 2.3 million clones, with around 93% as singletons. The sample was naive CD4+ T cells from PBMCs. These receptors were collected from a man aged 18-30 years in good health. Some clones in this sample may be carry-over from other donors' samples. Each CDR3 is given with its conserved first and last residue. D genes are given only for firm matches. Clone size is given for some rows only: seen once, a few or many times, or a class if the clone is expanded.

CDR3nt | CDR3aa | d_gene | v_gene | abundance | j_gene
TGTGCCAGCAGCGTAAGGGGGAACCAAGAGACCCAGTACTTC | CASSVRGNQETQYF | - | TRBV9 | - | TRBJ2-5
TGCAGCGTTGCGAGGGTAATGAACACTGAAGCTTTCTTT | CSVARVMNTEAFF | - | TRBV29-1 | - | TRBJ1-1
TGCGCCAGCAGCTTGCCGGAGAGGGGCACAGATACGCAGTATTTT | CASSLPERGTDTQYF | - | TRBV5-1 | - | TRBJ2-3
TGTGCCAGCAGCTTATGGACAGCGACCCGGGACACTGAAGCTTTCTTT | CASSLWTATRDTEAFF | - | TRBV7-2 | - | TRBJ1-1
TGTGCCAGCAGTCTTGGACTAGCGGGAGTGATTGAGCAGTTCTTC | CASSLGLAGVIEQFF | TRBD2 | TRBV27 | - | TRBJ2-1
TGTGCCAGCAGTGAACATGGGACAGCCTCGCATAACTATGGCTACACCTTC | CASSEHGTASHNYGYTF | TRBD1 | TRBV25-1 | - | TRBJ1-2
TGCGCCAGCCGAATAGAGTTGGCCTACAATGAGCAGTTCTTC | CASRIELAYNEQFF | - | TRBV5-1 | - | TRBJ2-1
TGTGCCAGCAGTTTGATACAGGGGATGGATGGCTACACCTTC | CASSLIQGMDGYTF | TRBD1 | TRBV28 | - | TRBJ1-2
TGTGCCAGCAGCGACAGCTACAATGAGCAGTTCTTC | CASSDSYNEQFF | - | TRBV9 | - | TRBJ2-1
TGTGCCAGCAGCCTCTACTGGGGGCGGGAGCTGTTTTTT | CASSLYWGRELFF | - | TRBV7-3 | - | TRBJ2-2
TGTGCCAGCAGCGACACAGGGTGCAATCAGCCCCAGCATTTT | CASSDTGCNQPQHF | - | TRBV11-3 | - | TRBJ1-5
TGTGCCAGCACGGGGGGTTCTGGAAACACCATATATTTT | CASTGGSGNTIYF | - | TRBV28 | - | TRBJ1-3
TGTGCCAGCCGATCAGGGACACTCCCCGATACGCAGTATTTT | CASRSGTLPDTQYF | - | TRBV28 | - | TRBJ2-3
TGTGCCTCGTCAGGCTATTTAGAAGCTTTCTTT | CASSGYLEAFF | - | TRBV28 | once | TRBJ1-1
TGTGCCAGCAGCGCCCGGGGGAACTATGGCTACACCTTC | CASSARGNYGYTF | - | TRBV9 | - | TRBJ1-2
TGTGCCAGCAGACATAACGGACTAGCGGAGAAGCAGTTCTTC | CASRHNGLAEKQFF | TRBD2 | TRBV2 | - | TRBJ2-1
TGTGCCAGCAGTTCGGGCGCGGGGGTGGGGTATTATGGCTACACCTTC | CASSSGAGVGYYGYTF | - | TRBV28 | - | TRBJ1-2
TGTGCCAGCAGTGCATTGTCGATAAGTATATCCTACGAGCAGTACTTC | CASSALSISISYEQYF | - | TRBV6-1 | - | TRBJ2-7
TGTGCCAGCAGCGAGAGAATACAGGGCTGGATTCGTGGGGCCAACGTCCTGACTTTC | CASSERIQGWIRGANVLTF | - | TRBV9 | - | TRBJ2-6
TGTGCCAGCAGCCCGACCCGCAATGAGCAGTTCTTC | CASSPTRNEQFF | - | TRBV7-2 | - | TRBJ2-1
TGTGCCAGCAGCGCCAGGTTGACTGAAGCTTTCTTT | CASSARLTEAFF | - | TRBV28 | - | TRBJ1-1
TGCGCCAGCAGCTTGAGCAGGGGAGATGAAAAACTGTTTTTT | CASSLSRGDEKLFF | - | TRBV5-1 | - | TRBJ1-4
TGCGCCAGCAGCTTCCGCGGAGGCTCCTACAATGAGCAGTTCTTC | CASSFRGGSYNEQFF | - | TRBV5-1 | - | TRBJ2-1
TGTGCCAGCAGCTCGCAGGGGGCCACGAACACTGAAGCTTTCTTT | CASSSQGATNTEAFF | TRBD1 | TRBV7-2 | - | TRBJ1-1
TGTGCCAGCAGCTTCATTCGTAGGGGGTTGGTCATGAACACTGAAGCTTTCTTT | CASSFIRRGLVMNTEAFF | - | TRBV27 | - | TRBJ1-1